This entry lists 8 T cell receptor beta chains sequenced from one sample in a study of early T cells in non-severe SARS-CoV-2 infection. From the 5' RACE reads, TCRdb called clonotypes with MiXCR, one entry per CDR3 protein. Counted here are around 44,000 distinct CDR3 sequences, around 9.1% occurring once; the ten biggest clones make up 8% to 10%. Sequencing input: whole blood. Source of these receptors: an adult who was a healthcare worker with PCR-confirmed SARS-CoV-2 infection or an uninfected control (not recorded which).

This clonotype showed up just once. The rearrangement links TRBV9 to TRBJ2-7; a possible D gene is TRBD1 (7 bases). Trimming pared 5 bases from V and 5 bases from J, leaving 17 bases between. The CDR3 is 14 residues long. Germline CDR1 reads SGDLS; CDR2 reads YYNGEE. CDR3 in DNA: TGTGCCAGCAGTCGGGACAGACTAGAAGACGAGCAGTACTTC. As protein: CASSRDRLEDEQYF.

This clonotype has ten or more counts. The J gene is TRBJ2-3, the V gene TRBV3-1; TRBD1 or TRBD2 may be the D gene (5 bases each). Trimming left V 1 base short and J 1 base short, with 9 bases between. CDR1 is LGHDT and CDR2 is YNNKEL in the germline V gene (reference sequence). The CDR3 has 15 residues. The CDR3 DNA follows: TGTGCCAGCAGCCAAGTACCGGGACGCACAGATACGCAGTATTTT. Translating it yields CASSQVPGRTDTQYF.

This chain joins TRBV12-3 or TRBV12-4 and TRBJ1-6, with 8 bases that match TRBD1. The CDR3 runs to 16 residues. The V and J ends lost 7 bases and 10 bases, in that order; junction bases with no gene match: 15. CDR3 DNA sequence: TGTGCCAGCATCACCGGGGGGGGACAGGCGGACTCACCCCTCCACTTT. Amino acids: CASITGGGQADSPLHF.

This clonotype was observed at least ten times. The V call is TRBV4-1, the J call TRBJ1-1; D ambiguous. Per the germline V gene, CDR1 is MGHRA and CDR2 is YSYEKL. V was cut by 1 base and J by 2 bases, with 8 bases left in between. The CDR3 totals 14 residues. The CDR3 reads CASSQARGNTEAFF. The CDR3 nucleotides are TGCGCCAGCAGCCAAGCCCGGGGAAACACTGAAGCTTTCTTT.

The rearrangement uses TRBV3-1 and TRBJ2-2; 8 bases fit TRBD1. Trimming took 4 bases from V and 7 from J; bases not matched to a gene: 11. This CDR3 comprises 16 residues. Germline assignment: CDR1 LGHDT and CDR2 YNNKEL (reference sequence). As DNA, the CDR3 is TGTGCCAGCAGCCCACGGACAGGGAGGCTGGGCGGGGAGCTGTTTTTT. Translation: CASSPRTGRLGGELFF.

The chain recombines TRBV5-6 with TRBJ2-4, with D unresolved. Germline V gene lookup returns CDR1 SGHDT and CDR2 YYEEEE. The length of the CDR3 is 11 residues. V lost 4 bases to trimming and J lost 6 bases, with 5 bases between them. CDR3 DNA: TGTGCCAGCAGCGTCGGAAACATTCAGTACTTC. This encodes CASSVGNIQYF.

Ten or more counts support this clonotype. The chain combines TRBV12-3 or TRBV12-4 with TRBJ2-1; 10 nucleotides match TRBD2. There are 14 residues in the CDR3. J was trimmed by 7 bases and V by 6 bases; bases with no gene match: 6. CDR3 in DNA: TGTGCCAGCAGCCGTACTAGCGGGGCTAATGAGCAGTTCTTC. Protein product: CASSRTSGANEQFF.

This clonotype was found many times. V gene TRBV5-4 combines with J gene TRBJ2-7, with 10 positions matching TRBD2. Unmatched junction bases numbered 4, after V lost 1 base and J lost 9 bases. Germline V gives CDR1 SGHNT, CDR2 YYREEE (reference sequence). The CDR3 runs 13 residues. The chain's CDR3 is CASSLPSGSVQYF. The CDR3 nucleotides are TGTGCCAGCAGCTTGCCTAGCGGGAGTGTGCAGTACTTC.